Reported below is one TCR beta chain. The data were obtained in a study of T cell changes during pregnancy in multiple sclerosis. Using immunoSEQ multiplex PCR, the repertoire was profiled, and TCRdb retains in-frame clones only, with some absent. The repertoire has 90,000 to 120,000 clones, more than 80% of them found once; the top ten carry approximately 1.2%. Germline CDR1 is SGHTA and CDR2 is FQGNSA. CDR3 length: 15 residues. The junction had 2 bases not matched to a gene; V was cut back by 1 base and J by 5 bases. The sequences come from peripheral blood, collected in the second trimester of pregnancy. The TCR sequence derives from a female donor with multiple sclerosis, enrolled in a pregnancy study. The V gene is TRBV7-2, the J gene TRBJ1-6, with TRBD1 matching over 7 bases. CDR3 DNA sequence: TGTGCCAGCAGCTTAGGGGGACAGCATAATTCACCCCTCCACTTT. Its translation: CASSLGGQHNSPLHF.